The entry below gives a single T cell receptor (beta chain) sequence along with its context. Its antigen is as yet unknown. Assays captured roughly 110,000 TCR templates per sample. The protocol was immunoSEQ multiplex PCR, while the TCRdb copy is restricted to in-frame clones and leaves out a portion. The repertoire has 100,000 to 110,000 clones, roughly 93% of them found once; the top ten carry 1% to 1.5%. This entry belongs to a study of siplizumab effects on memory and regulatory T cells. Study findings and constraints: Suppression by proliferating Tregs derived from siplizumab cultures was not verified.

The sequence was obtained from a human donor in good health. Sequencing was done on a sample of non-Treg CD4+ T cells sorted from blood.

Written as DNA, the CDR3 is TGTGCCAGCAGCTTGGTGGGCCCGACGGATGAGCAGTTCTTC. This codes for CASSLVGPTDEQFF. This chain uses TRBV5-4 with TRBJ2-1, with D hard to call. Germline lookup yields CDR1 SGHNT and CDR2 YYREEE (reference sequence). The CDR3 totals 14 residues. Trimming pared 0 bases from V and 8 bases from J, leaving 12 bases between.